This T cell receptor (beta chain) was retrieved from a study of blood T cell repertoires in COVID-19. Overall study context: Donors in the United States, Italy and Spain gave samples during acute or convalescent COVID-19. PBMCs, B-cell-depleted T cells, or T cells provided the cDNA or gDNA that made up the material.

From germline, CDR1 is MNHEY and CDR2 SVGAGI. V was cut by 6 bases and J by 6 bases, with 11 bases left in between. The CDR3 is 12 residues long. Here immunoSEQ multiplex PCR was the method, and the copy in TCRdb shows in-frame clones only, minus some. Of 80,000 to 90,000 clones listed, around 80% are singletons. This sequence was found in a woman aged 80 or over with acute or convalescent COVID-19. The sample taken for sequencing was peripheral blood. V is TRBV6-5 and J is TRBJ1-1; D gene unclear. The CDR3 protein is CASSLLVAEAFF. As DNA, the CDR3 is TGTGCCAGCAGCCTACTAGTGGCTGAAGCTTTCTTT.